These 31 T cell receptor beta chains came from one sample sequenced in a study of blood T cell repertoires in COVID-19. Using immunoSEQ multiplex PCR, the repertoire was profiled, and TCRdb retains in-frame clones only, with some absent. This sample carries approximately 49,000 clones, around 86% of them seen once, and the ten largest clones take roughly 13%. Sequencing was performed on peripheral blood. These receptors were obtained from a human donor with acute or convalescent COVID-19. The donor label of this sample is uncertain.

This clone appeared a single time. CDR3 sequence (DNA): TGCGCCAGCAGCCAAGATATCAACAGGGAGGGTCGCTATGGCTACACCTTC. It yields the protein CASSQDINREGRYGYTF. V gene TRBV4-3 combines with J gene TRBJ1-2; possible D gene TRBD1, 6 bases. Germline assignment: CDR1 LGHNA and CDR2 YSLEER. The V end was cut by 0 bases, the J end by 4 bases, with 18 bases between. The CDR3 has 17 amino acids.

The chain carries TRBV28 and TRBJ2-1; D perhaps matches TRBD2 (5 bases). The CDR3 runs to 16 residues. Germline V gene sequence: CDR1 MDHEN, CDR2 SYDVKM. Trimming took 7 bases from V and 0 from J, leaving 16 bases between them. The chain's CDR3 is CASNPGGLSSYNEQFF. Written as DNA, the CDR3 is TGTGCCAGCAACCCTGGAGGACTGAGCTCCTACAATGAGCAGTTCTTC. Complete variable domain (other parts from reference TRBV28 and TRBJ2-1): DVKVTQSSRYLVKRTGEKVFLECVQDMDHENMFWYRQDPGLGLRLIYFSYDVKMKEKGDIPEGYSVSREKKERFSLILESASTNQTSMYLCASNPGGLSSYNEQFFGPGTRLTVL.

The V and J genes are TRBV6-5 and TRBJ1-2; TRBD1 is a possible D gene (5 bases). The CDR3 spans 12 residues. With 7 bases removed from V and 5 bases from J, the gap between germline ends came to 11 bases. Germline V lookup: CDR1 MNHEY, CDR2 SVGAGI. In DNA, the CDR3 is TGTGCCAGCACGCAGGGAAGGTATGGCTACACCTTC. Translated: CASTQGRYGYTF.

The chain combines TRBV24-1 with TRBJ2-2; 7 bases are shared with TRBD2. Germline V lookup: CDR1 KGHDR, CDR2 SFDVKD. The CDR3 runs 16 residues. The ends lost 6 bases at V and 5 bases at J; junction bases unmatched: 11. CDR3 sequence reads: CATSTAGYGGTGELFF. In nucleotides, the CDR3 is TGTGCCACCAGTACGGCGGGGTACGGGGGGACCGGGGAGCTGTTTTTT.

V gene TRBV29-1 combines with J gene TRBJ1-2; TRBD1 agrees at 9 bases. V lost 7 bases to trimming and J lost 6 bases; unmatched junction nucleotides: 9. Germline assignment: CDR1 SQVTM and CDR2 ANQGSEA. This CDR3 has 13 amino acids. CDR3 bases: TGCAGCGCGCGGGACAGGGACCAGAATGGCTACACCTTC. Protein sequence: CSARDRDQNGYTF.

The genes are TRBV7-6 and TRBJ2-2; 10 bases match TRBD1. Looked up from germline, CDR1 is SGHVS and CDR2 is FNYEAQ. CDR3 size: 16 residues. The V gene end was trimmed by 3 bases and the J gene end by 2 bases; junction bases not matched to a gene: 3. In nucleotides, the CDR3 is TGTGCCAGCAGCTTGGGACAGGGGCCAAACACCGGGGAGCTGTTTTTT. Amino acids: CASSLGQGPNTGELFF.

The chain uses TRBV4-1 and TRBJ2-3; 8 nucleotides agree with TRBD2. Germline V gives CDR1 MGHRA, CDR2 YSYEKL. V shed 3 bases, J shed 0 bases, and the junction held 8 bases outside the gene matches. The CDR3 consists of 17 residues. The CDR3 DNA follows: TGCGCCAGCAGCCAGCTTGGACTAGCAATAAGCACAGATACGCAGTATTTT. Its translation: CASSQLGLAISTDTQYF.

The V gene is TRBV12-3 or TRBV12-4, the J gene TRBJ2-2; TRBD2 aligns across 7 bases. This CDR3 is 13 amino acids long. The ends lost 5 bases at V and 5 bases at J; junction bases unmatched: 2. The DNA for the CDR3 is TGTGCCAGCAGTCCGCGGGAGACCGGGGAGCTGTTTTTT. Encoded protein: CASSPRETGELFF.

The chain is built from TRBV4-1 and TRBJ2-1; 8 positions agree with TRBD2. J was trimmed by 3 bases and V by 2 bases; bases with no gene match: 3. Germline CDR1 and CDR2: MGHRA and YSYEKL. The CDR3 is made up of 15 amino acids. CDR3 bases: TGCGCCAGCAGCCAATCGACTAGCGACTACAATGAGCAGTTCTTC. Translation gives CASSQSTSDYNEQFF.

J is TRBJ2-3 and V is TRBV7-6; 8 positions match TRBD1. Per germline, CDR1 SGHVS and CDR2 FNYEAQ. This CDR3 spans 14 amino acids. Trimming cost V 5 bases and J 5 bases; bases outside gene matches: 6. CDR3: CASSPDRGVDTQYF. CDR3 coding DNA: TGTGCCAGCAGCCCAGACAGGGGTGTAGATACGCAGTATTTT. Using reference TRBV7-6 and TRBJ2-3 for the parts outside the CDR3, the full variable domain is GAGVSQSPRYKVTKRGQDVALRCDPISGHVSLYWYRQALGQGPEFLTYFNYEAQQDKSGLPNDRFSAERPEGSISTLTIQRTEQRDSAMYRCASSPDRGVDTQYFGPGTRLTVL.

In this sample, this clone turned up a few times. The chain couples TRBV23-1 to TRBJ1-1; D might be TRBD1 (6 bases). TRBV23-1 is an ORF, and what it does is uncertain. The V end lost 9 bases, the J end lost 2 bases, and 22 bases lay between the germline ends. The CDR3 has 16 amino acids. The CDR3 reads CARFPRTAILNTEAFF. CDR3 nucleotides: TGCGCCAGGTTCCCTCGGACAGCCATATTAAACACTGAAGCTTTCTTT.

This chain connects TRBV6-5 to TRBJ2-2, with D unresolved. The germline V gene has CDR1 MNHEY and CDR2 SVGAGI. V was pared by 1 base and J by 6 bases, with 12 bases between. The CDR3 has 15 residues. CDR3 sequence (DNA): TGTGCCAGCAGTTACTTTGGGTCCCAGGCCGGGGAGCTGTTTTTT. This encodes CASSYFGSQAGELFF.

The sample holds a few counts of this clone. The genes are TRBV11-3 and TRBJ2-5, with 8 nucleotides matching TRBD2. CDR1 and CDR2 from the germline V gene are SGHNT and YENEEA. The CDR3 consists of 14 residues. V dropped 8 bases and J dropped 3; count of bases not matched to a gene: 8. CDR3 region: CASRSGRGEETQYF. CDR3 nucleotide sequence: TGTGCCAGCCGCTCCGGGAGGGGTGAAGAGACCCAGTACTTC.

CDR3 in DNA: TGTGCCAGAAGCTTGGCCCTCTGCGGGTTGGGAGGGAATGAGCAGTTCTTC. It encodes CARSLALCGLGGNEQFF. The J gene is TRBJ2-1, the V gene TRBV5-3; 7 nucleotides match TRBD2. TRBV5-3 is placed among ORFs of uncertain function. V lost 0 bases to trimming and J lost 7 bases; unmatched junction nucleotides: 13. CDR3 size: 17 residues.

The V gene is TRBV28, the J gene TRBJ1-2; 9 bases fit TRBD1. Germline CDR1 MDHEN, CDR2 SYDVKM. The CDR3 length is 15 residues. V shed 5 bases, J shed 4 bases, and the junction held 8 bases outside the gene matches. CDR3 amino acids: CASSSGQGKVYGYTF. The CDR3 nucleotides are TGTGCCAGCAGTAGCGGACAGGGGAAAGTCTATGGCTACACCTTC.

The chain carries TRBV7-2 and TRBJ2-5; D may be TRBD1 (6 bases). Trimming left V 5 bases short and J 2 bases short, with 9 bases between. CDR3 size: 13 residues. Germline CDR1 reads SGHTA; CDR2 reads FQGNSA. The CDR3 here is CASSRTVQETQYF. As DNA, the CDR3 is TGTGCCAGCAGCCGGACAGTTCAAGAGACCCAGTACTTC.

This chain connects TRBV20-1 to TRBJ2-4; D gene uncertain. The CDR3 contains 11 residues. V lost 7 bases and J 5 bases, leaving 9 bases between the germline ends. Germline values: CDR1 DFQATT, CDR2 SNEGSKA (reference sequence). Here the CDR3 reads CSVGPQNIQYF. In DNA, the CDR3 is TGCAGTGTCGGTCCCCAAAACATTCAGTACTTC.

This clone appeared once. The CDR3 sequence: CASSLGPGVGGNTIYF. The CDR3, as DNA: TGCGCCAGCAGCTTGGGTCCGGGGGTAGGTGGAAACACCATATATTTT. V usage is TRBV5-1 and J usage is TRBJ1-3; weak D call: TRBD1 (5 bases). This CDR3 region has 16 residues. Germline V gene sequence: CDR1 SGHRS, CDR2 YFSETQ. V lost 0 bases and J lost 3, with 13 bases in between.

The CDR3 is CASSQSAGPWDTQYF. Here the CDR3 DNA reads TGTGCCAGCAGCCAATCAGCGGGTCCTTGGGATACGCAGTATTTT. The chain combines TRBV3-1 (or the pseudogene TRBV3-2) with TRBJ2-3; D possibly corresponds to TRBD2 (6 bases). The V end lost 2 bases, the J end lost 6 bases, and 15 bases lay between the germline ends. The CDR3 is 15 residues long. Germline V gene sequence: CDR1 LGHDT, CDR2 YNNKEL (reference sequence).

V and J are TRBV30 and TRBJ1-2; a weak D match, TRBD1 (6 bases). This CDR3 contains 13 residues. Trimming stripped 5 bases from V and 3 bases from J, with 13 bases between. CDR1 is GTSNPN and CDR2 is SVGIG in the germline V gene (reference sequence). CDR3 sequence (DNA): TGTGCCTGGGAGGAACAGGGTGACTATGGCTACACCTTC. Protein product: CAWEEQGDYGYTF.

In this sample, this clone turned up a few times. This rearrangement joins TRBV30 to TRBJ2-7; D possibly corresponds to TRBD1 (7 bases). V was cut by 5 bases and J by 4 bases, with 18 bases left in between. Germline V gives CDR1 GTSNPN, CDR2 SVGIG (reference sequence). The CDR3 runs to 14 residues. CDR3 DNA: TGTGCCTGGTCAGGGGGGACAGTCACTTACGAGCAGTACTTC. Residues: CAWSGGTVTYEQYF.

This clone was observed a handful of times. The J gene is TRBJ2-2, the V gene TRBV18; no reliable D call. This CDR3 is built from 12 residues. Germline values: CDR1 KGHSH, CDR2 LQKENI. V was clipped by 1 base and J by 7 bases, with 4 bases between them. CDR3 DNA: TGTGCCAGCTCACCACGAGGCGGGGAGCTGTTTTTT. Translated: CASSPRGGELFF.

The rearrangement joins TRBV5-1 to TRBJ1-5; 9 bases fit TRBD1. Germline V gene lookup returns CDR1 SGHRS and CDR2 YFSETQ. V was pared by 4 bases and J by 4 bases, with 6 bases of the junction left unmatched. The CDR3 consists of 15 residues. CDR3: CASSQGQGGNQPQHF. The CDR3 nucleotides read TGCGCCAGCAGCCAGGGACAGGGCGGTAATCAGCCCCAGCATTTT.

There are a few counts of this clone. V gene TRBV6-5 combines with J gene TRBJ2-7; D is unresolved. The CDR3 runs to 14 residues. Germline assignment: CDR1 MNHEY and CDR2 SVGAGI. V lost 5 bases, J lost 0 bases, and 11 bases lay in between. In DNA form, the CDR3 reads TGTGCCAGCAGTATAAGATTCAGCTCCTACGAGCAGTACTTC. Translation gives CASSIRFSSYEQYF.

The V call is TRBV9, the J call TRBJ1-3; the D gene is possibly TRBD1 (6 bases). The germline V and J ends were trimmed by 3 bases and 0 bases, with 13 bases remaining between them. The CDR3 covers 16 residues. Germline CDR1 reads SGDLS; CDR2 reads YYNGEE. The CDR3 loop is CASSGQETYSGNTIYF. CDR3 bases: TGTGCCAGCAGCGGACAGGAAACGTACTCTGGAAACACCATATATTTT.

The gene calls are TRBV6-1 and TRBJ2-7; 11 positions match TRBD1. Per the germline V gene, CDR1 is MNHNS and CDR2 is SASEGT. The CDR3 has 14 amino acids. The V gene end was trimmed by 3 bases and the J gene end by 5 bases; junction bases not matched to a gene: 3. The CDR3 reads CASSDGQGAHEQYF. CDR3 DNA: TGTGCCAGCAGTGACGGACAGGGGGCCCACGAGCAGTACTTC.

The chain combines TRBV23-1 with TRBJ2-1; TRBD2 aligns across 11 bases. TRBV23-1 is noted as an ORF with a role that remains uncertain. This CDR3 is built from 17 residues. V was clipped by 4 bases and J by 2 bases; unmatched bases: 7. The CDR3 sequence is CASSPRRLAGPYNEQFF. The CDR3 DNA is TGCGCCAGCAGTCCCAGGCGACTAGCGGGACCCTACAATGAGCAGTTCTTC.

V usage is TRBV14 and J usage is TRBJ1-2; D remains ambiguous. Germline V gene data show CDR1 as SGHDN and CDR2 as FVKESK. Trimming removed 1 base from V and 3 bases from J, with 6 bases in between. CDR3 length equals 13 residues. The CDR3 DNA sequence: TGTGCCAGCAGCCAAGTTATGTACTATGGCTACACCTTC. Protein product: CASSQVMYYGYTF. The entire variable domain, with the rest obtained from reference TRBV14 and TRBJ1-2, is as follows: EAGVTQFPSHSVIEKGQTVTLRCDPISGHDNLYWYRRVMGKEIKFLLHFVKESKQDESGMPNNRFLAERTGGTYSTLKVQPAELEDSGVYFCASSQVMYYGYTFGSGTRLTVV.

The rearrangement links TRBV7-2 to TRBJ1-2; the D is unclear. The CDR3 runs to 15 residues. V gave up 5 bases and J gave up 5 bases, with 18 bases separating them. The germline gives CDR1 SGHTA, CDR2 FQGNSA. DNA of the CDR3: TGTGCCAGCAGCATAGACCCGGGGAGTGGGTATGGCTACACCTTC. Translation gives CASSIDPGSGYGYTF.

This chain joins TRBV5-8 and TRBJ2-1; TRBD2 matches at 12 bases. Germline CDR1 and CDR2: SGHTS and YDEGEE. Trimming took 5 bases from V and 8 from J; bases not matched to a gene: 8. The length of the CDR3 is 15 residues. The CDR3 bases are TGTGCCAGCAGTCCTAGCGGGGGGGCGCTTGATGAGCAGTTCTTC. Protein sequence: CASSPSGGALDEQFF.

This chain joins TRBV14 and TRBJ2-2; D perhaps matches TRBD1 (6 bases). V was clipped by 4 bases and J by 0 bases, with 9 bases between them. There are 15 residues in the CDR3. The germline CDR1 and CDR2 sequences are SGHDN and FVKESK. In DNA, the CDR3 is TGTGCCAGCAGCCGTGGACAGTCGAACACCGGGGAGCTGTTTTTT. It encodes CASSRGQSNTGELFF. The full variable domain, rest sourced from reference TRBV14 and TRBJ2-2, is EAGVTQFPSHSVIEKGQTVTLRCDPISGHDNLYWYRRVMGKEIKFLLHFVKESKQDESGMPNNRFLAERTGGTYSTLKVQPAELEDSGVYFCASSRGQSNTGELFFGEGSRLTVL.